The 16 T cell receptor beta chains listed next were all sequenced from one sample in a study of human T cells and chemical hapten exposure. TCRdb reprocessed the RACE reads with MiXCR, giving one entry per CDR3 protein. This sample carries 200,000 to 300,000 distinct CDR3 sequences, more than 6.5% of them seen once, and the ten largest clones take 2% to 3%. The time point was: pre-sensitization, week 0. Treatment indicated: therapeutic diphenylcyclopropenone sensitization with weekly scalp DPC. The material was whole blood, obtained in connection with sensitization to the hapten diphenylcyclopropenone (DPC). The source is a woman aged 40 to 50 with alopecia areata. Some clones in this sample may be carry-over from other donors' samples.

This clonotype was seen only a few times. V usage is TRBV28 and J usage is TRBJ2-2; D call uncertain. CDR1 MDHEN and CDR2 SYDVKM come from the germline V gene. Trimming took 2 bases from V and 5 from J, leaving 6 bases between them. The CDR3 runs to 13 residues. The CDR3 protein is CASSLGRTGELFF. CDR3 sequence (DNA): TGTGCCAGCAGTTTAGGACGGACCGGGGAGCTGTTTTTT.

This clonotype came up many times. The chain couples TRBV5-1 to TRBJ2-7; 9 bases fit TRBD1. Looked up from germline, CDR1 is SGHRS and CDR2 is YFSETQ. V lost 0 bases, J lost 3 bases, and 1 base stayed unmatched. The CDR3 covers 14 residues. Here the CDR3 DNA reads TGCGCCAGCAGCTTGGCGGGACAGGGCTACGAGCAGTACTTC. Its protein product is CASSLAGQGYEQYF.

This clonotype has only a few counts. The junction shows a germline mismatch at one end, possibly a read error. In DNA, the CDR3 is TGCAGTGCCAGAGCTGGGGATGCTAGCGGGAATTACGAGCAGTACTTC. Translation: CSARAGDASGNYEQYF. The genes are TRBV20-1 and TRBJ2-7; 9 bases fit TRBD2. This CDR3 contains 16 residues. CDR1 DFQATT and CDR2 SNEGSKA come from the germline V gene (reference sequence).

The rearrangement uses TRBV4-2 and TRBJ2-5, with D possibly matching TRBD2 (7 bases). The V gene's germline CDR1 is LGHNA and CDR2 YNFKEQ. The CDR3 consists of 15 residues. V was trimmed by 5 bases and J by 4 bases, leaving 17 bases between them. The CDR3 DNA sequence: TGTGCCAGCAGCAGGGGGGAGGGCCCCTCAGAGACCCAGTACTTC. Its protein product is CASSRGEGPSETQYF.

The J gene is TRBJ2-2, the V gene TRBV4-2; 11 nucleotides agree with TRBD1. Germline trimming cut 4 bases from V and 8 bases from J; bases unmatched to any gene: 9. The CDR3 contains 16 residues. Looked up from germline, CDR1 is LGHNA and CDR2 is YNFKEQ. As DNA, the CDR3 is TGTGCCAGCAGCCTCATGGGGACAGGGGGAATAGGGGAGCTGTTTTTT. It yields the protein CASSLMGTGGIGELFF.

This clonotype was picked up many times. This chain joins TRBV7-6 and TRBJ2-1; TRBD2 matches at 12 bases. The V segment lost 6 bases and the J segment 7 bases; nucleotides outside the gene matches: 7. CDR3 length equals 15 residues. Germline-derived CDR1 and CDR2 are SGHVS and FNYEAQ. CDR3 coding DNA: TGTGCCAGCAGAGGGACTAGCGGGTTAGGGAATGAGCAGTTCTTC. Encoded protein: CASRGTSGLGNEQFF.

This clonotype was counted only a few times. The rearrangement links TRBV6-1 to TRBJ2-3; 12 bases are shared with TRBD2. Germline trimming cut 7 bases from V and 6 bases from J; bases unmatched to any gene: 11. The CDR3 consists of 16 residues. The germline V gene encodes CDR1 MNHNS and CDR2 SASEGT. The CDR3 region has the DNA TGTGCCAGCAACCACCTAGCGGGAGGGCTAGCCGATACGCAGTATTTT. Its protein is CASNHLAGGLADTQYF.

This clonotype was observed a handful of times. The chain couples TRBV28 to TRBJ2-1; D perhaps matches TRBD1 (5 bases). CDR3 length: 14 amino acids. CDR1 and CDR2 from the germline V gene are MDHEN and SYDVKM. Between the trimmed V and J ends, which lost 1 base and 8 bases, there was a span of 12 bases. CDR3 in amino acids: CASSLSGRVYEQFF. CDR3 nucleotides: TGTGCCAGCAGTTTATCCGGCAGGGTCTATGAGCAGTTCTTC.

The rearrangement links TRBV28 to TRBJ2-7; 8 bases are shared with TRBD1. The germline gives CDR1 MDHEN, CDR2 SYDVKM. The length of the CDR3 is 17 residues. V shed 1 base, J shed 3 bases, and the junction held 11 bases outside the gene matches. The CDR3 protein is CASSLFGGQVVFYEQYF. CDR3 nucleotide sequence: TGTGCCAGCAGTTTATTCGGGGGACAGGTAGTTTTCTACGAGCAGTACTTC.

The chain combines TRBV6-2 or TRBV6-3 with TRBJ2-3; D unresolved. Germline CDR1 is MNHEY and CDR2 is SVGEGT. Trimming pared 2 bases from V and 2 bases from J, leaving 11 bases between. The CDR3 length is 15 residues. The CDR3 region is CASSYGNSDTDTQYF. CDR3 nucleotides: TGTGCCAGCAGTTACGGCAATTCCGACACAGATACGCAGTATTTT.

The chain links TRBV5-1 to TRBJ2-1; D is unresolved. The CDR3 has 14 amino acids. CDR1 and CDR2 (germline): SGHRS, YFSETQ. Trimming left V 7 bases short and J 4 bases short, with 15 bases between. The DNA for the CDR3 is TGCGCCAGCGGAATAGGTGGAGTATACAATGAGCAGTTCTTC. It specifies CASGIGGVYNEQFF.

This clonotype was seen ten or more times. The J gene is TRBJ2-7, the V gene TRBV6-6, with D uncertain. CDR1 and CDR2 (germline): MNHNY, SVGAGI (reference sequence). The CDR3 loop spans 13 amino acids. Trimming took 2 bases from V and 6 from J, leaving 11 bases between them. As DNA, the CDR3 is TGTGCCAGCAGTTACCCCCGTCTCGGCGAGCAGTACTTC. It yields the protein CASSYPRLGEQYF.

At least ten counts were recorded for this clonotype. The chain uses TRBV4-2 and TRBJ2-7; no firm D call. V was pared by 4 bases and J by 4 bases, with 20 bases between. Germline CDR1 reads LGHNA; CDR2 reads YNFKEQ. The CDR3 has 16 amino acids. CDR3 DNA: TGTGCCAGCAGCCGCCCCGATAGGCAAACGTCATACGAGCAGTACTTC. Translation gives CASSRPDRQTSYEQYF.

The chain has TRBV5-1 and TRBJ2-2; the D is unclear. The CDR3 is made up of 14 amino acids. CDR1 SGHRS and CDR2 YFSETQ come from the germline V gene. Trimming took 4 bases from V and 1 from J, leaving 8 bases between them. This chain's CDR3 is CASSPERNTGELFF. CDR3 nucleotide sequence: TGCGCCAGCAGCCCCGAACGGAACACCGGGGAGCTGTTTTTT.

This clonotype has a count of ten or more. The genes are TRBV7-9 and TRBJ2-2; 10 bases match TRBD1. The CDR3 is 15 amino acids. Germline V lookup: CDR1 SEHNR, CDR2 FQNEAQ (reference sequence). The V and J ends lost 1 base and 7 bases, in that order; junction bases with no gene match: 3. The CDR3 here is CASSLETGGVGELFF. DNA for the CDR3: TGTGCCAGCAGCTTAGAGACAGGGGGCGTCGGGGAGCTGTTTTTT.

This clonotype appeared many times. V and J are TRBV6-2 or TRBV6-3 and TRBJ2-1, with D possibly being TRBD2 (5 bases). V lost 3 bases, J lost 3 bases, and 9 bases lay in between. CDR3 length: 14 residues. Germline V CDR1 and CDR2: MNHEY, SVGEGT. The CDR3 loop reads CASSYSGFYNEQFF. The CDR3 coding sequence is TGTGCCAGCAGTTATTCGGGGTTCTACAATGAGCAGTTCTTC.